This T cell receptor beta chain was observed in a study of T cell responses to AZD1222 COVID-19 vaccine. Concerning this clone itself: Its antigen is not known.

Study observations and caveats: Clonal diversity may have been underestimated in mostly white British donors. Vaccination with two AZD1222 doses was followed by a rise in Spike-specific TCR breadth and depth. Unmutated variant regions reportedly attract nearly half of all spike-specific TCRs. Vaccine-related CD4 TCRs covered spike, predominating at 160-218 and 743-854.

The CDR3 sequence is 14 residues long. Germline CDR1 reads SGHTA; CDR2 reads FQGNSA. J gave up 4 bases and V 5 bases, and 6 bases lay outside the gene matches. Profiling relied on immunoSEQ multiplex PCR, and the TCRdb table lists in-frame clones only, not all of them. The repertoire consists of 110,000 to 150,000 clones, with 80% to 95% occurring once and the leading ten covering less than 3.5%. This TCR was sampled from an adult who received the AZD1222 COVID-19 vaccine. This material consisted of peripheral blood, taken 28 days after the second AZD1222 dose. The chain links TRBV7-2 to TRBJ2-7; 9 positions agree with TRBD2. The CDR3 DNA reads as TGTGCCAGCAGCGCTGCGGGACTAGCTTACGAGCAGTACTTC. Protein sequence: CASSAAGLAYEQYF.